This T cell receptor (beta chain) was identified during a study of Ad26.COV2.S vaccination and SARS-CoV-2 variants. Study at large: By the intramuscular route, Ad26.COV2.S was given once, or twice 56 days apart.

Details on this clone: Its antigen is unidentified.

CDR1 is SGHTA, CDR2 FQGNSA, per germline. The germline V and J ends were trimmed by 1 base and 7 bases, with 8 bases remaining between them. This CDR3 has 13 amino acids. Treatment: about 20 received Ad26.COV2.S at low or high dose, single or two shots; 5 received placebo; per-sample allocation not given. It was on day 63 after the first vaccine or placebo injection that samples were taken. In Boston, an adult donor aged 18-55 years took part. This vaccine is an Ad26 vector that expresses the Wuhan-strain SARS-CoV-2 spike. Study-wide findings and caveats: Placebo and vaccine recipients had non-spike TCR breadth that was similar.

Some clones are missing from TCRdb's copy, which holds only in-frame ones; the method was immunoSEQ multiplex PCR. This table holds about 320,000 clones, almost 90% found once. This material consisted of peripheral blood, taken in a trial of Ad26.COV2.S vaccine versus placebo. This receptor was identified in a person between 18 and 65 years old who received the Ad26.COV2.S COVID-19 vaccine or a placebo. The chain is built from TRBV7-2 and TRBJ1-5, with D hard to call. The CDR3 DNA reads TGTGCCAGCAGCTTAGGAACGGGACAGCCCCAGCATTTT. This sequence encodes CASSLGTGQPQHF.